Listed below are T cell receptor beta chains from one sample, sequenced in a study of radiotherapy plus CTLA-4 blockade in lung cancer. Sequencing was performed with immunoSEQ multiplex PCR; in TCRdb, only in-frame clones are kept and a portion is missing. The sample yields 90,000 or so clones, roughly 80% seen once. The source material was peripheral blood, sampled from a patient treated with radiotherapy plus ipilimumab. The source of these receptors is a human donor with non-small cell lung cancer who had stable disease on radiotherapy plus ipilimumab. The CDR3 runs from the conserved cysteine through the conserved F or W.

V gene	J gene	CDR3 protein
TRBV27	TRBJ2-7	CASSLRGSYEQYF
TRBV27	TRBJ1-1	CASSSPQGAVNTEAFF
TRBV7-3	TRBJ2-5	CASSLGTGVETQYF
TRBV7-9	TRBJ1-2	CASSQGQNYGYTF
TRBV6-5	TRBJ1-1	CASSEVRNTEAFF
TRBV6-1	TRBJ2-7	CASSADRDEYEQYF
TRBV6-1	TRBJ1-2	CASSKEGGANYGYTF
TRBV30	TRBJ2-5	CAWTPRETQYF
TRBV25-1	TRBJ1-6	CASSVFTGTGVSPLHF
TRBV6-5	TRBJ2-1	CASSYGLAGLVEQFF
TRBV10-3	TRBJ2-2	CAISFDREKLFF
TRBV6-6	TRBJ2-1	CASRLAGGPLNEQFF
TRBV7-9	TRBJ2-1	CASSSGGQGYYNEQFF
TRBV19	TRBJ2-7	CASSRGTGVFYEQYF
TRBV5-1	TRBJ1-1	CASSLDSLNTEAFF
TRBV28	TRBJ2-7	CASSLGGSEQYF
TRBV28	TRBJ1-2	CASSSGQGWASYGYTF
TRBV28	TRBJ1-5	CASSFAGVGNQPQHF
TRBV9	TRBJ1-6	CASSEGTGGSPLHF
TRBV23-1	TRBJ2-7	CASSQSWGGHLGSHEQYF
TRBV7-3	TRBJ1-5	CASNRSTHNQPQHF
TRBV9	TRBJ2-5	CASSVVGTGAGETQYF
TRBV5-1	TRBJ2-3	CASREGGLSTDTQYF
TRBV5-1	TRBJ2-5	CASSSRGGRETQYF
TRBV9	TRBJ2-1	CASSVGSGNEQFF
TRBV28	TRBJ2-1	CASSFGTSGGFNEQFF
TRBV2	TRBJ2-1	CASTREKLAGSINEQFF
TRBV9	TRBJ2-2	CASSPGGYGELFF
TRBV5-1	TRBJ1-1	CASSWLGRAEAFF
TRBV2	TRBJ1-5	CASRDSLTSNQPQHF
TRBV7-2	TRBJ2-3	CASSLGFGPTDTQYF
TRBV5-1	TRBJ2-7	CASSPPGQTYEQYF
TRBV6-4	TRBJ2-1	CASSEAGEYNEQFF
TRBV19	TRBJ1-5	CATGINRGHNQPQHF
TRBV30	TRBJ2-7	CAWSRNDEQYF
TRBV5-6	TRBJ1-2	CASSLGGLSNYGYTF
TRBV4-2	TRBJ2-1	CASSQDGVPRGGRNEQFF
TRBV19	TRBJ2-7	CASSGSYEQYF
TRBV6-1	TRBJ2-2	CAAAPRGRAGELFF
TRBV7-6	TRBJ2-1	CASSLAWGNEQFF
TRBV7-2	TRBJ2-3	CASSLDPRGNTQYF
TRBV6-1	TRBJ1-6	CASIQGVGSPLHF
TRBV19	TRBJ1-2	CASSIGGLDGYTF
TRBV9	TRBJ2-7	CASSFGSKAYEQYF
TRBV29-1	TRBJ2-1	CSVAPLGGASEQFF
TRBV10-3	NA	CAIRTAAYEQYF
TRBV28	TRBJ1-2	CASTPAGNRYGYTF
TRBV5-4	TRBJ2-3	CASSLAGGKPTSTDTQYF